One and the same sample provided the 15 T cell receptor beta chains below, sequenced in a study of OX40 agonist ivuxolimab in advanced cancers. Libraries were prepared by immunoSEQ multiplex PCR; TCRdb keeps only in-frame clonotypes and omits some of them. The sample lists about 67,000 clones; about 83% were seen once. This sample comprised CD4+ or CD8+ T cells sorted from blood, obtained in a trial of the OX40 agonist ivuxolimab. The source of these receptors is an adult with an advanced solid tumor such as melanoma, head and neck, liver or kidney cancer.

This clone was counted only a few times. This chain connects TRBV9 to TRBJ1-1; TRBD1 matches at 7 bases. After removal of 4 bases from V and 4 bases from J, the junction contained 7 bases not matched to a gene. Per the germline V gene, CDR1 is SGDLS and CDR2 is YYNGEE. The length of the CDR3 is 14 residues. The CDR3 sequence is CASSSIGGSTEAFF. The CDR3 DNA reads TGTGCCAGCAGCTCTATAGGGGGCAGCACTGAAGCTTTCTTT.

The V and J genes are TRBV2 and TRBJ1-1; D is unresolved. Trimming shortened V by 6 bases and J by 2 bases, and 10 bases separated the two germline ends. Germline loops: CDR1 SNHLY, CDR2 FYNNEI. The CDR3 sequence is 13 residues long. The CDR3 spells CASRLDINTEAFF. Here the CDR3 DNA reads TGTGCCAGCAGACTAGACATAAACACTGAAGCTTTCTTT. Supplemented by reference TRBV2 and TRBJ1-1, the full variable domain reads EPEVTQTPSHQVTQMGQEVILRCVPISNHLYFYWYRQILGQKVEFLVSFYNNEISEKSEIFDDQFSVERPDGSNFTLKIRSTKLEDSAMYFCASRLDINTEAFFGQGTRLTVV.

The J gene is TRBJ1-4, the V gene TRBV6-1; the match to TRBD1 covers 9 bases. Germline CDR1 reads MNHNS; CDR2 reads SASEGT. Trimming took 0 bases from V and 6 from J; bases not matched to a gene: 2. This CDR3 contains 15 residues. The CDR3 DNA sequence: TGTGCCAGCAGTGAAGCGGGACAGGGAGATGAAAAACTGTTTTTT. It codes for CASSEAGQGDEKLFF.

This chain links TRBV2 with TRBJ2-5; D not certain. V was shortened by 6 bases and J by 5 bases, with 10 bases between the two germline ends. In germline, CDR1 is SNHLY, CDR2 FYNNEI. The CDR3 spans 12 residues. As DNA, the CDR3 is TGTGCCAGCAGACAAGCGAGGGAGACCCAGTACTTC. Protein: CASRQARETQYF.

The V and J genes are TRBV14 and TRBJ2-5; 11 nucleotides align to TRBD2. With 4 bases clipped from V and 4 bases from J, the junction kept 14 bases outside the gene matches. This CDR3 region has 18 residues. The V gene's germline CDR1 is SGHDN and CDR2 FVKESK. The CDR3: CASSLRTSGLNLGETQYF. Here the CDR3 DNA reads TGTGCCAGCAGCCTCAGGACTAGCGGGTTAAACTTGGGAGAGACCCAGTACTTC.

The V and J genes are TRBV10-3 and TRBJ2-3; D not certain. Germline V CDR1 and CDR2: ENHRY, SYGVKD. Trimming removed 8 bases from V and 1 base from J, with 4 bases in between. The CDR3 spans 11 residues. CDR3 DNA: TGTGCCATCCGCGGCACAGATACGCAGTATTTT. It encodes CAIRGTDTQYF.

The chain uses TRBV9 and TRBJ2-2; the match to TRBD1 covers 9 bases. CDR3 length: 15 residues. CDR1 is SGDLS, CDR2 YYNGEE, per germline. J gave up 5 bases and V 3 bases, and 5 bases lay outside the gene matches. CDR3 sequence: CASSGGQGPTGELFF. The DNA for the CDR3 is TGTGCCAGCAGCGGGGGACAGGGTCCGACCGGGGAGCTGTTTTTT.

The genes are TRBV9 and TRBJ2-2, with D possibly matching TRBD2 (7 bases). The CDR3 has 15 amino acids. Trimming took 5 bases from V and 3 from J, leaving 14 bases between them. Per germline, CDR1 SGDLS and CDR2 YYNGEE. The CDR3 sequence: CASRRAGADTGELFF. The CDR3 nucleotides read TGTGCCAGCAGACGCGCGGGGGCGGACACCGGGGAGCTGTTTTTT.

Only one count was recorded for this clone. The V call is TRBV19, the J call TRBJ1-3; D unresolved. Trimming stripped 4 bases from V and 0 bases from J, with 10 bases between. This CDR3 is 15 amino acids long. Per the germline V gene, CDR1 is LNHDA and CDR2 is SQIVND (reference sequence). This CDR3 is CASSTIESSGNTIYF. In DNA, the CDR3 is TGTGCCAGTAGTACTATCGAGAGCTCTGGAAACACCATATATTTT.

This clone was counted between two and nine times. The V call is TRBV5-1, the J call TRBJ1-1; no clear D gene. Deletions cut 0 bases from V and 1 base from J, with 10 bases between. The CDR3 is made up of 15 amino acids. CDR1 and CDR2 (germline): SGHRS, YFSETQ. The CDR3 is CASSLDVGPNTEAFF. The CDR3 bases are TGCGCCAGCAGCTTGGACGTCGGGCCGAACACTGAAGCTTTCTTT.

The chain has TRBV6-6 and TRBJ1-2, with 9 bases lining up with TRBD1. Germline V gene sequence: CDR1 MNHNY, CDR2 SVGAGI (reference sequence). The length of the CDR3 is 13 residues. V was clipped by 4 bases and J by 4 bases; unmatched bases: 1. The CDR3 protein is CASSLTGGYGYTF. In DNA, the CDR3 is TGTGCCAGCAGTTTGACAGGGGGCTATGGCTACACCTTC.

This chain uses TRBV18 with TRBJ2-1; 9 bases align to TRBD2. The trim removed 0 bases at V and 1 base at J, leaving 1 base unmatched. Germline V gene lookup returns CDR1 KGHSH and CDR2 LQKENI. This CDR3 is built from 16 residues. The CDR3 protein is CASSPPSGGSYNEQFF. The CDR3 DNA sequence: TGTGCCAGCTCACCACCTAGCGGGGGTTCCTACAATGAGCAGTTCTTC.

The chain employs TRBV5-1 and TRBJ1-1; D call uncertain. The CDR3 is 14 residues long. The V gene's germline CDR1 is SGHRS and CDR2 YFSETQ. V was pared by 0 bases and J by 6 bases, with 12 bases between. CDR3 region: CASSLAPANPEAFF. The CDR3 DNA is TGCGCCAGCAGCTTGGCCCCGGCAAACCCTGAAGCTTTCTTT.

This chain links TRBV6-5 with TRBJ1-2, with D uncertain. The CDR3 is made up of 13 amino acids. Germline V CDR1 and CDR2: MNHEY, SVGAGI. V shed 6 bases and J shed 4 bases, with 12 bases lying between them. As DNA, the CDR3 is TGTGCCAGCAGCTCCGGGCTCGTCTATGGCTACACCTTC. Translated: CASSSGLVYGYTF.

About this clone: The DNA is left out, because the CDR3 cannot be placed on it with certainty; the CDR3 is given as TCRdb lists it. The rearrangement joins TRBV6-5 to TRBJ2-7; TRBD1 was called by the table and not checked on the DNA. The CDR3 region is 13 residues in length, termini included. The germline V gene encodes CDR1 MNHEY and CDR2 SVGAGI. This CDR3 reads CASSFGTGTNFHF.